This entry features one T cell receptor beta chain sequence. Its antigen is not identified. TCRdb's table, derived via immunoSEQ multiplex PCR, lists solely in-frame clones and lacks some. The profile shows about 130,000 clones, over 75% of them singletons. The record originates from a study of T cell responses to AZD1222 COVID-19 vaccine. Points from the study as a whole: The study found Spike-specific TCR breadth and depth rose after two AZD1222 doses.

Sequenced here: peripheral blood, sampled on day 0 of AZD1222 vaccination. The receptor was derived from an adult in good health.

The DNA of the CDR3 is TGTGCCAGCTCACCACGGGCAACTAATGAAAAACTGTTTTTT. Its protein is CASSPRATNEKLFF. The chain couples TRBV18 to TRBJ1-4, with unresolved D. CDR3 length: 14 residues. V was trimmed by 1 base and J by 0 bases, leaving 3 bases between them. The germline CDR1 and CDR2 sequences are KGHSH and LQKENI.